This entry lists 14 T cell receptor beta chains sequenced from one sample in a study of Ad26.COV2.S vaccination and SARS-CoV-2 variants. Treatment reported: around 19 received Ad26.COV2.S at low or high dose, single or two shots; five or six received placebo; per-sample allocation not given. Specimen acquisition occurred on day 63 following the initial vaccine or placebo injection. Profiled with immunoSEQ multiplex PCR; TCRdb holds only in-frame clones, not every one. The repertoire holds about 480,000 clones, with approximately 90% as singletons. The material was peripheral blood, obtained in a trial of Ad26.COV2.S vaccine versus placebo. The receptors here all came from a person aged 18-65 years who received the Ad26.COV2.S COVID-19 vaccine or a placebo.

The chain joins TRBV19 to TRBJ2-1, with 12 nucleotides matching TRBD1. V was pared by 4 bases and J by 14 bases, with 9 bases of the junction left unmatched. The germline gives CDR1 LNHDA, CDR2 SQIVND (reference sequence). CDR3 length: 14 residues. CDR3 loop: CASSTGTGGEVKFF. The CDR3 DNA is TGTGCCAGTAGTACCGGGACAGGGGGCGAAGTGAAGTTCTTC.

The V and J genes are TRBV23-1 and TRBJ2-7, with 7 positions matching TRBD1. TRBV23-1 counts as an open reading frame of uncertain function. J gave up 4 bases and V 2 bases, and 29 bases lay outside the gene matches. The CDR3 covers 22 residues. The CDR3 bases are TGCGCCAGCAGTCAAACCCACGCTGGGGACAGAATTTCTTTAGGAAGGACTTACGAGCAGTACTTC. Translating gives CASSQTHAGDRISLGRTYEQYF.

The rearrangement links TRBV2 to TRBJ2-2, with D perhaps TRBD2 (5 bases). Germline V gene sequence: CDR1 SNHLY, CDR2 FYNNEI. The CDR3 contains 15 residues. V lost 0 bases and J 8 bases, leaving 13 bases between the germline ends. CDR3 coding DNA: TGTGCCAGCAGTGAAGCGCGGGCCCGTGAGGGGGAGCTGTTTTTT. As protein: CASSEARAREGELFF. The entire variable domain, with the rest obtained from reference TRBV2 and TRBJ2-2, is as follows: EPEVTQTPSHQVTQMGQEVILRCVPISNHLYFYWYRQILGQKVEFLVSFYNNEISEKSEIFDDQFSVERPDGSNFTLKIRSTKLEDSAMYFCASSEARAREGELFFGEGSRLTVL.

This clone was observed once. The chain recombines TRBV5-1 with TRBJ2-1; 10 bases line up with TRBD1. CDR3 length: 15 residues. V trimming: 0 bases; J trimming: 7 bases; junction bases outside the gene matches: 4. Germline V CDR1 and CDR2: SGHRS, YFSETQ. The CDR3 loop is CASSLGGTGVNEQFF. CDR3 DNA: TGCGCCAGCAGCTTGGGCGGGACAGGGGTGAATGAGCAGTTCTTC.

The count of this clone is one. V gene TRBV5-8 combines with J gene TRBJ2-1; maybe TRBD2 (6 bases). Germline V gene data show CDR1 as SGHTS and CDR2 as YDEGEE. V was clipped by 5 bases and J by 2 bases, with 14 bases between them. The CDR3 covers 15 residues. CDR3: CASRSGGIPYNEQFF. CDR3 in DNA: TGTGCCAGCAGAAGTGGGGGGATCCCCTACAATGAGCAGTTCTTC.

This chain joins TRBV5-6 and TRBJ1-2; D not certain. There are 15 residues in the CDR3. Per the germline V gene, CDR1 is SGHDT and CDR2 is YYEEEE. Trimming cost V 7 bases and J 4 bases, with 20 bases left between them. CDR3 DNA sequence: TGTGCCAGCGCCGTAACCACAGCGTTGCTCTATGGCTACACCTTC. This sequence encodes CASAVTTALLYGYTF.

The rearrangement uses TRBV19 and TRBJ1-2; D perhaps matches TRBD1 (6 bases). The CDR3 loop spans 14 amino acids. Germline CDR1 and CDR2: LNHDA and SQIVND (reference sequence). Trimming pared 6 bases from V and 2 bases from J, leaving 13 bases between. In DNA form, the CDR3 reads TGTGCCAGTAGCCAGACAGGCAGCAACTATGGCTACACCTTC. This gives the protein CASSQTGSNYGYTF.

This chain joins TRBV10-3 and TRBJ2-1; 9 positions match TRBD2. Germline V gene data show CDR1 as ENHRY and CDR2 as SYGVKD. V dropped 0 bases and J dropped 6; count of bases not matched to a gene: 6. The CDR3 runs 16 residues. CDR3 DNA sequence: TGTGCCATCAGTGAGTCGCTAGCGGGATCGGCCAATGAGCAGTTCTTC. Translating it yields CAISESLAGSANEQFF.

This clone was counted only a few times. Here the CDR3 reads CASSDVGGNTIYF. The CDR3 nucleotides read TGTGCCAGCAGTGATGTGGGTGGAAACACCATATATTTT. The genes are TRBV6-1 and TRBJ1-3; D is uncertain. The germline gives CDR1 MNHNS, CDR2 SASEGT. Trimming cost V 3 bases and J 3 bases, with 6 bases left between them. This CDR3 contains 13 residues.

J is TRBJ2-1 and V is TRBV2, with D perhaps being TRBD1 or TRBD2 (7 bases each). Germline CDR1 reads SNHLY; CDR2 reads FYNNEI. V was trimmed by 6 bases and J by 8 bases, leaving 20 bases between them. The CDR3 runs to 15 residues. The DNA of the CDR3 is TGTGCCAGCAGGGACGGACTAGGAGGGGGCCATGAGCAGTTCTTC. Translating gives CASRDGLGGGHEQFF. Variable domain in full (rest from reference TRBV2 and TRBJ2-1): EPEVTQTPSHQVTQMGQEVILRCVPISNHLYFYWYRQILGQKVEFLVSFYNNEISEKSEIFDDQFSVERPDGSNFTLKIRSTKLEDSAMYFCASRDGLGGGHEQFFGPGTRLTVL.

The chain employs TRBV7-3 and TRBJ2-3, with 9 bases that match TRBD2. The length of the CDR3 is 19 residues. V was clipped by 5 bases and J by 2 bases; unmatched bases: 17. Germline assignment: CDR1 SGHTA and CDR2 FQGTGA. For the CDR3, the DNA is TGTGCCAGCAGCACTCCTGGGGGATTTAGCGGGAGCAACACAGATACGCAGTATTTT. As protein: CASSTPGGFSGSNTDTQYF.

The chain links TRBV9 to TRBJ2-1; 11 nucleotides line up with TRBD2. Trimming cost V 0 bases and J 8 bases; bases outside gene matches: 4. CDR1 is SGDLS, CDR2 YYNGEE, per germline. This CDR3 spans 15 amino acids. The CDR3 region is CASSVGGTSGYEQFF. In DNA form, the CDR3 reads TGTGCCAGCAGCGTAGGTGGGACTAGCGGCTATGAGCAGTTCTTC. Filled out from reference TRBV9 and TRBJ2-1, the complete variable domain reads DSGVTQTPKHLITATGQRVTLRCSPRSGDLSVYWYQQSLDQGLQFLIQYYNGEERAKGNILERFSAQQFPDLHSELNLSSLELGDSALYFCASSVGGTSGYEQFFGPGTRLTVL.

This clone was seen a few times. The chain links TRBV6-5 to TRBJ2-2; D is perhaps TRBD1 or TRBD2 (5 bases each). The CDR3 length is 14 residues. CDR1 and CDR2 from the germline V gene are MNHEY and SVGAGI. Trimming took 4 bases from V and 6 from J, leaving 12 bases between them. The DNA for the CDR3 is TGTGCCAGCAGTTCCGGGGCTGTCGCCGGGGAGCTGTTTTTT. Protein sequence: CASSSGAVAGELFF.

The rearrangement joins TRBV27 to TRBJ2-7, with TRBD1 matching 7 bases. Trimming cost V 6 bases and J 3 bases; bases outside gene matches: 14. This CDR3 has 16 amino acids. Germline-derived CDR1 and CDR2 are MNHEY and SMNVEV (reference sequence). This chain's CDR3 is CASSRQTGRGIYEQYF. Here the CDR3 DNA reads TGTGCCAGCAGCCGACAGACAGGGAGAGGAATCTACGAGCAGTACTTC.